A single sample gave rise to the 9 T cell receptor beta chains below, sequenced in a study of T cell responses to AZD1222 COVID-19 vaccine. The protocol was immunoSEQ multiplex PCR, while the TCRdb copy is restricted to in-frame clones and leaves out a portion. This table holds 150,000 to 200,000 clones, 90% to 95% found once. The source material was peripheral blood, sampled 28 days after the second AZD1222 dose. The receptors were sampled from an adult who received the AZD1222 COVID-19 vaccine.

The chain links TRBV29-1 to TRBJ1-2; TRBD1 might be the D (5 bases). Trimming pared 3 bases from V and 5 bases from J, leaving 7 bases between. Germline V gives CDR1 SQVTM, CDR2 ANQGSEA. The CDR3 covers 11 residues. CDR3 loop: CSVEPGYGYTF. The DNA of the CDR3 is TGCAGCGTTGAGCCAGGGTATGGCTACACCTTC.

CDR3 sequence (DNA): TGTGCCACCAAGACAGGAACCCCTAATTCACCCCTCCACTTT. It translates to CATKTGTPNSPLHF. This chain connects TRBV3-1 (or the pseudogene TRBV3-2) to TRBJ1-6, with a weak D call TRBD1 (6 bases). CDR3 length: 14 amino acids. V lost 10 bases to trimming and J lost 6 bases, with 16 bases between them. Germline lookup yields CDR1 LGHDT and CDR2 YNNKEL (reference sequence).

This clone was found a few times. The chain joins TRBV20-1 to TRBJ1-2; D possibly corresponds to TRBD1 (6 bases). Germline V gene sequence: CDR1 DFQATT, CDR2 SNEGSKA (reference sequence). The CDR3 is made up of 17 amino acids. V lost 3 bases and J 4 bases, leaving 24 bases between the germline ends. CDR3 coding DNA: TGCAGTGCTAGTGCCCCGGGACAACAAAAAGGAGGCTATGGCTACACCTTC. Translated, it gives CSASAPGQQKGGYGYTF.

This CDR3 reads CASSEYKGANTEAFF. CDR3 DNA sequence: TGTGCCAGCAGTGAATACAAGGGGGCGAACACTGAAGCTTTCTTT. The gene calls are TRBV25-1 and TRBJ1-1, with TRBD1 matching 7 bases. The V and J ends lost 0 bases and 1 base, in that order; junction bases with no gene match: 2. Germline loops: CDR1 MGHDK, CDR2 SYGVNS. CDR3 length: 15 residues.

The rearrangement links TRBV15 to TRBJ1-1, with D hard to call. V dropped 0 bases and J dropped 7 bases, with 15 bases sitting between them. The CDR3 has 15 residues. CDR1 is LNHNV, CDR2 YYDKDF, per germline (reference sequence). CDR3 amino acids: CATSRDLEGIGEAFF. The CDR3 DNA reads as TGTGCCACCAGCAGAGATCTCGAAGGGATAGGTGAAGCTTTCTTT.

This chain uses TRBV18 with TRBJ1-2; TRBD1 might be the D (6 bases). The CDR3 totals 14 residues. CDR1 is KGHSH and CDR2 is LQKENI in the germline V gene. Between the trimmed V and J ends, which lost 0 bases and 8 bases, there was a span of 13 bases. The CDR3 protein is CASSPPRDIGGYTF. CDR3 nucleotide sequence: TGTGCCAGCTCACCACCGCGGGACATAGGGGGCTACACCTTC.

This clone has only one observation. The gene calls are TRBV30 and TRBJ1-2, with 10 positions matching TRBD1. Germline V gene lookup returns CDR1 GTSNPN and CDR2 SVGIG (reference sequence). V shed 0 bases and J 0 bases; nucleotides not matched to a gene: 7. This CDR3 has 17 residues. This CDR3 reads CAWSVKGQGPTNYGYTF. CDR3 nucleotide sequence: TGTGCCTGGAGTGTAAAGGGACAGGGGCCTACTAACTATGGCTACACCTTC.

This chain links TRBV7-3 with TRBJ2-2; 7 bases agree with TRBD2. The CDR3 totals 18 residues. The germline CDR1 and CDR2 sequences are SGHTA and FQGTGA. V dropped 1 base and J dropped 1; count of bases not matched to a gene: 9. The CDR3 protein is CASSLRASGGMNTGELFF. The CDR3 coding sequence is TGTGCCAGCAGCTTAAGAGCTAGCGGAGGGATGAACACCGGGGAGCTGTTTTTT.

The chain employs TRBV11-3 and TRBJ1-1; no firm D call. V lost 0 bases to trimming and J lost 1 base, with 15 bases between them. Germline V gene data show CDR1 as SGHNT and CDR2 as YENEEA. The CDR3 covers 17 residues. CDR3 in DNA: TGTGCCAGCAGCTTAGAGGTTGTGGGCGATACGAACACTGAAGCTTTCTTT. Translating gives CASSLEVVGDTNTEAFF.